These 9 T cell receptor delta chains were all obtained from the same sample, sequenced in a study of gamma-delta chains in newborns, infants, children (dated by TCRdb to between 2018 and 2021). Sequencing was performed on an Illumina MiSeq. For TCRdb, the public reads were processed anew by CATT, and duplicate DNA sequences were folded into one row. Within this sample are 3,000 to 3,500 delta-chain clones, with less than 1.5% of them counted one time only. The ten top clones hold around 23% of the sample. What was sequenced was blood. The receptors stem from a child who was a newborn, infant or young child, either healthy, febrile or measles-vaccinated (not recorded which).

Points on this clone: The mismatch at residue 4 between this DNA's translation and the TCRdb protein of a much larger clone likely reflects a read error; the protein shown is translated from the DNA. The chain combines TRDV2 with TRDJ2; D perhaps matches TRDD3 (6 bases). This CDR3 is built from 16 residues. V was shortened by 5 bases and J by 7 bases, with 22 bases between the two germline ends. Germline CDR1 is GEAIGNYY and CDR2 is EKD. The CDR3 DNA reads TGTGCCTGTGGCACTATCGGTGGGGGCTACTTAGCACAACTCTTCTTT. Translating gives CACGTIGGGYLAQLFF.

A word on this clone: This DNA's translation differs at residue 8 from TCRdb's protein, which comes from a much larger clone; a read error is likely, and the protein shown is translated from the DNA. This chain connects TRDV2 to TRDJ1; 8 bases are a match to TRDD3. Germline CDR1 GEAIGNYY, CDR2 EKD. The J segment lost 0 bases and the V segment lost 2 bases, leaving 7 bases of the junction unmatched. This CDR3 comprises 16 residues. CDR3 sequence reads: CACDILGATNTDKLIF. The CDR3 bases are TGTGCCTGTGACATACTGGGGGCTACAAACACCGATAAACTCATCTTT.

Details on this clone: For this DNA, TCRdb reports the protein of a much larger clone, which diverges at residue 3, most likely from a read error; the protein presented here is translated directly from the DNA. The chain employs TRDV2 and TRDJ2; 10 nucleotides align to TRDD3. The germline CDR1 and CDR2 sequences are GEAIGNYY and EKD. This CDR3 has 14 amino acids. The CDR3: CARDILGDTAQLFF. In DNA form, the CDR3 reads TGTGCCCGTGACATACTGGGGGATACAGCACAACTCTTCTTT.

This clone appeared a few times. TCRdb's protein, taken from a much larger clone, differs from this DNA's translation at residue 5, likely owing to a read error; the protein displayed comes from the DNA. The rearrangement joins TRDV2 to TRDJ1; D uncertain. This CDR3 is built from 19 residues. Germline V gene data show CDR1 as GEAIGNYY and CDR2 as EKD. In nucleotides, the CDR3 is TGTGCCTGTGACCCCGTTCGGTCCAGGGTGACCCCCGAGACCGATAACCTCATCTTT. Amino acid sequence: CACDPVRSRVTPETDNLIF.

By share, this clone ranks as medium-sized. Since a much larger clone is just one base distant, this may be a read error. The chain employs TRDV2 and TRDJ2; a weak D match, TRDD3 (5 bases). This CDR3 is built from 18 residues. V dropped 3 bases and J dropped 4 bases, with 23 bases sitting between them. CDR1 and CDR2 from the germline V gene are GEAIGNYY and EKD. The CDR3 DNA reads as TGTGCCTGTGACCCGGGTGGGGCTCCATTCTCCCGGACAGCACAACTCTTCTTT. This encodes CACDPGGAPFSRTAQLFF.

This clone was picked up a small number of times. The protein in TCRdb stems from a much larger clone and differs at residue 3 from this DNA's translation, likely a read error; here the protein is translated from the DNA. This chain connects TRDV2 to TRDJ3; 12 bases match TRDD3. The CDR3 totals 19 residues. Germline CDR1 GEAIGNYY, CDR2 EKD. The CDR3 nucleotides read TGTGCCCGTGACACCTGGGGGATACGCAGCTCCTGGGACACCCGACAGATGTTTTTC. It yields the protein CARDTWGIRSSWDTRQMFF.

This clone showed up just a few times. TCRdb has a much larger clone's protein, which differs at residue 10 from the translation of this DNA, likely because of a read error; what is shown is the protein translated from the DNA. The V gene is TRAV29/DV5, the J gene TRDJ3; TRDD3 is a possible D gene (6 bases). This CDR3 is built from 16 residues. Germline CDR1 is NSMFDY and CDR2 is ISSIKDK. CDR3 region: CAASWGCSWGTRQMFF. Written as DNA, the CDR3 is TGTGCAGCAAGCTGGGGATGCTCCTGGGGCACCCGACAGATGTTTTTC.

Of note for this clone: TCRdb shows a much larger clone's protein in place of this DNA's translation, and the two differ at residue 5, likely through a read error; the protein shown is translated from the DNA. This chain joins TRDV2 and TRDJ3; 13 bases line up with TRDD3. V shed 3 bases and J 0 bases; nucleotides not matched to a gene: 7. CDR3 length: 20 amino acids. The germline V gene encodes CDR1 GEAIGNYY and CDR2 EKD. The CDR3 nucleotides read TGTGCCTGTGACGGTACTGGGGGATACGCGAGCTCCTGGGACACCCGACAGATGTTTTTC. This encodes CACDGTGGYASSWDTRQMFF.

Of note for this clone: A far larger clone lies a single base away; this is likely a read error. The chain is built from TRDV2 and TRDJ3; 8 bases are shared with TRDD3. CDR1 is GEAIGNYY, CDR2 EKD, per germline. The CDR3 runs 23 residues. The CDR3 spells CACDAIITGGLRKSSWDTRRMFF. In nucleotides, the CDR3 is TGTGCCTGTGACGCGATCATTACTGGGGGTCTGAGGAAGAGCTCCTGGGACACCCGACGGATGTTTTTC.